Presented here are 12 T cell receptor beta chains from one specimen sequenced in a study of blood T cell repertoires in COVID-19. Only in-frame clones appear in the TCRdb table, and some are missing; sequencing was by immunoSEQ multiplex PCR. The sample contains approximately 440,000 clones, about nine tenths of which appear only once. Sequencing input: PBMCs or T cells enriched from blood (not recorded which). The receptors were gathered from a young man who had recovered from COVID-19.

The chain recombines TRBV12-3 or TRBV12-4 with TRBJ2-7; the D gene is possibly TRBD1 (6 bases). The V end lost 4 bases, the J end lost 3 bases, and 10 bases lay between the germline ends. The CDR3 spans 13 residues. In DNA form, the CDR3 reads TGTGCCAGCAGTTCGGACAGCGACTACGAGCAGTACTTC. Amino acid sequence: CASSSDSDYEQYF.

CDR3 DNA: TGTGCCAGCTCACGGGGAGGCTCTAACGAGCAGTACTTC. This gives the protein CASSRGGSNEQYF. The chain recombines TRBV18 with TRBJ2-7; D might be TRBD2 (6 bases). Trimming took off 4 bases at V and 5 bases at J, with 12 bases between the two ends. Germline V gene data show CDR1 as KGHSH and CDR2 as LQKENI. The CDR3 covers 13 residues.

The V gene is TRBV5-4, the J gene TRBJ2-1; TRBD2 agrees at 8 bases. Unmatched junction bases numbered 18, after V lost 4 bases and J lost 9 bases. Germline V CDR1 and CDR2: SGHNT, YYREEE (reference sequence). This CDR3 is built from 17 residues. CDR3 DNA sequence: TGTGCCAGCAGCGATCCTACACTGATTGGACTAGCAAGTGAGCAGTTCTTC. Its translation: CASSDPTLIGLASEQFF.

The chain recombines TRBV6-1 with TRBJ1-5; D may be TRBD1 (6 bases). Deletions cut 3 bases from V and 11 bases from J, with 17 bases between. CDR1 is MNHNS, CDR2 SASEGT, per germline. CDR3 size: 14 residues. The CDR3 is CASSDPAGAEAQHF. CDR3 nucleotide sequence: TGTGCCAGCAGTGACCCCGCAGGGGCTGAGGCCCAGCATTTT.

This clone has more than one count but fewer than ten. V is TRBV12-3 or TRBV12-4 and J is TRBJ1-2; TRBD1 might be the D (5 bases). The CDR3 has 12 amino acids. V was pared by 5 bases and J by 4 bases, with 8 bases between. In nucleotides, the CDR3 is TGTGCCAGCAGTGTGGGGCCCTATGGCTACACCTTC. Residues: CASSVGPYGYTF.

This clone was observed once. The J gene is TRBJ2-2, the V gene TRBV5-4; possible D gene TRBD2, 6 bases. Germline CDR1 is SGHNT and CDR2 is YYREEE (reference sequence). This CDR3 contains 14 residues. V dropped 2 bases and J dropped 6 bases, with 11 bases sitting between them. The CDR3 DNA is TGTGCCAGCAGCTTTGGGGACTTCTCCGGGGAGCTGTTTTTT. This translates into CASSFGDFSGELFF.

The genes are TRBV29-1 and TRBJ2-1, with D possibly matching TRBD1 (5 bases). CDR1 SQVTM and CDR2 ANQGSEA come from the germline V gene. Deletions cut 7 bases from V and 8 bases from J, with 18 bases between. CDR3 length: 13 residues. CDR3 sequence reads: CSGLGQVSDEQFF. For the CDR3, the DNA is TGCAGCGGCTTGGGGCAAGTTTCCGATGAGCAGTTCTTC.

The rearrangement links TRBV21-1 to TRBJ1-1; TRBD1, the table's D call, was not compared with the DNA. TRBV21-1 is noted as a pseudogene. This CDR3 is built from 14 residues. CDR3 sequence reads: CARGLGHTDTEAFF. CDR3 in DNA: TGTGCCAGGGGGTTGGGACATACGGACACTGAAGCTTTCTTT.

This clone has only one observation. The gene calls are TRBV28 and TRBJ1-2; D call uncertain. CDR1 is MDHEN, CDR2 SYDVKM, per germline. Trimming cost V 5 bases and J 8 bases, with 6 bases left between them. The CDR3 is made up of 10 amino acids. Here the CDR3 DNA reads TGTGCCAGCAGTGACAACGGCTACACCTTC. Encoded protein: CASSDNGYTF.

The V and J genes are TRBV7-6 and TRBJ1-4; no definite D call. Germline V gene data show CDR1 as SGHVS and CDR2 as FNYEAQ. The CDR3 contains 17 residues. V was cut by 3 bases and J by 1 base, with 15 bases left in between. The chain's CDR3 is CASSFSPEVQTNEKLFF. The CDR3 region has the DNA TGTGCCAGCAGCTTCAGTCCCGAGGTCCAAACTAATGAAAAACTGTTTTTT. Full variable domain (missing parts from reference TRBV7-6 and TRBJ1-4): GAGVSQSPRYKVTKRGQDVALRCDPISGHVSLYWYRQALGQGPEFLTYFNYEAQQDKSGLPNDRFSAERPEGSISTLTIQRTEQRDSAMYRCASSFSPEVQTNEKLFFGSGTQLSVL.

The genes are TRBV6-1 and TRBJ2-7, with TRBD1 matching over 7 bases. From germline, CDR1 is MNHNS and CDR2 SASEGT. The CDR3 is 15 residues long. V lost 3 bases, J lost 7 bases, and 12 bases stayed unmatched. CDR3 sequence reads: CASSDRDRLLSEQYF. The CDR3 DNA reads TGTGCCAGCAGTGACCGGGACAGACTTCTTTCAGAGCAGTACTTC.

The chain couples TRBV19 to TRBJ2-1; 14 nucleotides align to TRBD2. J gave up 9 bases and V 8 bases, and 15 bases lay outside the gene matches. This CDR3 region has 17 residues. Germline CDR1 is LNHDA and CDR2 is SQIVND (reference sequence). The CDR3 DNA reads TGTGCCAGTGGAGACCTCGGGACTAGCGGGAGATTCGGTGAGCAGTTCTTC. It codes for CASGDLGTSGRFGEQFF.